Described below is a single T cell receptor beta chain sequence and its context. Clones were sequenced by immunoSEQ multiplex PCR, and TCRdb holds only the in-frame ones, with some missing. The data hold about 680,000 clones, with roughly nine tenths observed a single time. The entry originates in a study of shared clonotypes between healthy human individuals. Study context: The donor group consisted of two women and a few men, aged 18 to 49.

Naive-designated CD8 cells lacked CD45RO, were positively enriched for CCR7, and omitted terminally differentiated effector memory CD45RA+ cells. Sample: naive CD8+ T cells sorted from blood. The clonotype comes from a man aged 30 to 45 in good health.

The DNA for the CDR3 is TGTGCCAGCAGTCCGGGGACTAGCGTCCAAGAGACCCAGTACTTC. As protein: CASSPGTSVQETQYF. The J gene is TRBJ2-5, the V gene TRBV27; TRBD2 aligns across 10 bases. From germline, CDR1 is MNHEY and CDR2 SMNVEV (reference sequence). The CDR3 is 15 residues long. Trimming cost V 5 bases and J 1 base; bases outside gene matches: 4.